This T cell receptor beta chain is drawn from a study of beta chain features in type 1 diabetes. Germline V lookup: CDR1 SEHNR, CDR2 FQNEAQ (reference sequence). There are 14 residues in the CDR3. V lost 4 bases and J lost 4; bases outside the gene matches: 2. The isolated RNA, all of it, was reverse transcribed, so expressed TCRB transcripts were what got sequenced. Sequencing used immunoSEQ multiplex PCR; TCRdb keeps in-frame clones, though not all of them. The sample has 640,000 or so clones; more than 12% are singletons. Turning to this clone: What it binds is unknown.

Study outcomes and limitations: Shortening of TCRB CDR3s, moderate but significant, appeared in all four CD4+ subsets of Type 1 diabetes patients.

This chain links TRBV7-9 with TRBJ1-4; 8 nucleotides line up with TRBD1. The TCR was taken from a man aged 18 to 29 with type 1 diabetes. The sample consisted of naive CD4+ T cells from blood. This CDR3 reads CASSWTGFNEKLFF. The CDR3 DNA reads as TGTGCCAGCAGCTGGACAGGGTTTAATGAAAAACTGTTTTTT.